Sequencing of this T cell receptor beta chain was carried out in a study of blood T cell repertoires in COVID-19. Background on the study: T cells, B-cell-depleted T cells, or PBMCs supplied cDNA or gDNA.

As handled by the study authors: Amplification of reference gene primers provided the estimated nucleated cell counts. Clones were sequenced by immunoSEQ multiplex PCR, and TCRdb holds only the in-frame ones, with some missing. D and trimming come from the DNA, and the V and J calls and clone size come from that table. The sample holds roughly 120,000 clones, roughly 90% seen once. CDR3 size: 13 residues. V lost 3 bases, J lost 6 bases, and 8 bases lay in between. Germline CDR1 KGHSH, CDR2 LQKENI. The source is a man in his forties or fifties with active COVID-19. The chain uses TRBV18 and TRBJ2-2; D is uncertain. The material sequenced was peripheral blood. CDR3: CASSPSRAGELFF. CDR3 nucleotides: TGTGCCAGCTCACCGTCCCGGGCCGGGGAGCTGTTTTTT.